The 2 T cell receptor beta chains listed next were all sequenced from one sample in a study of shared clonotypes between healthy human individuals. Using immunoSEQ multiplex PCR, the repertoire was profiled, and TCRdb retains in-frame clones only, with some absent. This table has about 2.1 million clones, about 93% appearing once. Positively selected for CCR7, the CD45RO-negative cells used as naive CD8 cells excluded terminally differentiated effector memory CD45RA+ cells. The specimen was naive CD8+ T cells from PBMCs. These receptors all come from a man aged 18 to 30 in good health. Some clones in this sample may be carry-over from other donors' samples.

J is TRBJ1-5 and V is TRBV27, with 10 bases identical to TRBD1. CDR3 length: 17 residues. CDR1 MNHEY and CDR2 SMNVEV come from the germline V gene (reference sequence). With V trimmed by 5 bases and J by 6 bases, 13 bases remained unmatched. CDR3 protein: CASSPWTGGESSQPQHF. The CDR3 nucleotides read TGTGCCAGCAGTCCTTGGACAGGGGGTGAATCCAGTCAGCCCCAGCATTTT.

The chain links TRBV4-1 to TRBJ2-1; 9 bases are a match to TRBD1. The CDR3 runs 17 residues. The germline gives CDR1 MGHRA, CDR2 YSYEKL. Trimming cost V 5 bases and J 1 base; bases outside gene matches: 9. The CDR3 bases are TGCGCCAGCAGCGCCCGGACAGGGGTTAGGTCCTACAATGAGCAGTTCTTC. It yields the protein CASSARTGVRSYNEQFF.